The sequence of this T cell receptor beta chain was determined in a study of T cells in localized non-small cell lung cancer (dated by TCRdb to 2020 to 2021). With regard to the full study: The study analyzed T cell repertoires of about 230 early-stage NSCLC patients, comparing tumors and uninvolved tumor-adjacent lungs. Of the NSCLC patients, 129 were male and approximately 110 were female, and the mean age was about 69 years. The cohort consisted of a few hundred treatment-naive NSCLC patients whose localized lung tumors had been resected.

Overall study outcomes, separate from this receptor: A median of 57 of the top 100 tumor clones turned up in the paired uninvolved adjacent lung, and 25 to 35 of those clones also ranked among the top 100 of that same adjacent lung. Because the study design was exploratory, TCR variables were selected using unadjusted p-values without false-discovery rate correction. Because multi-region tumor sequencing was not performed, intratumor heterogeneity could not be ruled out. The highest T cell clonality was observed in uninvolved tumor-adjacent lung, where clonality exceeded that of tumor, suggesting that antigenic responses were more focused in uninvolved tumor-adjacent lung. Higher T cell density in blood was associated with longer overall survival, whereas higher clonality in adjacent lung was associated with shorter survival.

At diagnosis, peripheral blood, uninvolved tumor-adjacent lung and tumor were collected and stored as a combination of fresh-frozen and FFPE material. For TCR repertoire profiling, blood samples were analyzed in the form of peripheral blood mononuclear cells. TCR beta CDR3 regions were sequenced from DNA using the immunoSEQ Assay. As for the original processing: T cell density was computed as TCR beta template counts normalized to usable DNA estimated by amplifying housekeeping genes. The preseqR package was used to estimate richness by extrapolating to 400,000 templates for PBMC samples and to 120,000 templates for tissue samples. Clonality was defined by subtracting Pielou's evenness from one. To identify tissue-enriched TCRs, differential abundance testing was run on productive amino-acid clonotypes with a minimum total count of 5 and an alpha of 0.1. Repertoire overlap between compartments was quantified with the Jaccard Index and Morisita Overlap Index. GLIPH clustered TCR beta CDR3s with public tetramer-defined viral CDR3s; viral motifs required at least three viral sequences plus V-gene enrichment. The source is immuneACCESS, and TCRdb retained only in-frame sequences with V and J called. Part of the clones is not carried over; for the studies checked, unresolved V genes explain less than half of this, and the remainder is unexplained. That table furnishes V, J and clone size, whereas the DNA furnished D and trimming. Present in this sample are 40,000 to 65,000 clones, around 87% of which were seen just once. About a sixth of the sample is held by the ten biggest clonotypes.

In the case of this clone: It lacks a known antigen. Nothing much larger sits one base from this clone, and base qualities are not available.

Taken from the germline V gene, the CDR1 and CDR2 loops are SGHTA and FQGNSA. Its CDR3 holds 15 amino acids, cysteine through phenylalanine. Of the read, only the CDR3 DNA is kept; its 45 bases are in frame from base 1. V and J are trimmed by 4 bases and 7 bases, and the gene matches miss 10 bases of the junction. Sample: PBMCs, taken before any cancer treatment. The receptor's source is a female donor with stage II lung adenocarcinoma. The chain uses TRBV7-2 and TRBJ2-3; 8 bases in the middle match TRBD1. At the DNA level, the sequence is TGTGCCAGCAGCTCGCAGGGGGCTCTTACCTATACGCAGTATTTT. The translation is CASSSQGALTYTQYF. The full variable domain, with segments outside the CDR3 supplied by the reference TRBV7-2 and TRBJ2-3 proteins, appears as GAGVSQSPSNKVTEKGKDVELRCDPISGHTALYWYRQSLGQGLEFLIYFQGNSAPDKSGLPSDRFSAERTGGSVSTLTIQRTQQEDSAVYLCASSSQGALTYTQYFGPGTRLTVL.